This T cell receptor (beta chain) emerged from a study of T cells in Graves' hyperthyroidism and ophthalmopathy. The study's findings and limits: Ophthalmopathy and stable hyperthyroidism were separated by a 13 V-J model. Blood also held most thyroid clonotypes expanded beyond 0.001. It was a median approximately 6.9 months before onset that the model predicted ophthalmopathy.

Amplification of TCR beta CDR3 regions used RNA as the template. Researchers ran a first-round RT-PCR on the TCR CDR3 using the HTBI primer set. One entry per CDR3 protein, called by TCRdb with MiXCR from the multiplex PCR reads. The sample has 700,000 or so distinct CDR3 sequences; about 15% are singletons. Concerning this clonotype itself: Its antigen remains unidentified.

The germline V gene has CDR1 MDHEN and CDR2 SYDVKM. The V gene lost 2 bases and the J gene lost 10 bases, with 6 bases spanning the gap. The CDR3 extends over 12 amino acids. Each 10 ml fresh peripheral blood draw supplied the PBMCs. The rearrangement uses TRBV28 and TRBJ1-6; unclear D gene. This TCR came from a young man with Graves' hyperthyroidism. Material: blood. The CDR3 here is CASSLRPSPLHF. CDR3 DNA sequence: TGTGCCAGCAGTTTAAGACCCTCACCCCTCCACTTT. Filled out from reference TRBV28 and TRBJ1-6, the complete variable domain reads DVKVTQSSRYLVKRTGEKVFLECVQDMDHENMFWYRQDPGLGLRLIYFSYDVKMKEKGDIPEGYSVSREKKERFSLILESASTNQTSMYLCASSLRPSPLHFGNGTRLTVT.